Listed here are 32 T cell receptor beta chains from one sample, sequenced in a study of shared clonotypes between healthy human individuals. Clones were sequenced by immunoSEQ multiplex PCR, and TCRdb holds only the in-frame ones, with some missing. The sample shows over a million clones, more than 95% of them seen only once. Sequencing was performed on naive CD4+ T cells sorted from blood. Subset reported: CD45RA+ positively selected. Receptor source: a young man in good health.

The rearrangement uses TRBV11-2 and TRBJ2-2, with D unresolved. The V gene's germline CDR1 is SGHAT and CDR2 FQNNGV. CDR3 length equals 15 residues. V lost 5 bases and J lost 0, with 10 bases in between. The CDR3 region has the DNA TGTGCCAGCAGCCCAATCAGGACGAACACCGGGGAGCTGTTTTTT. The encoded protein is CASSPIRTNTGELFF.

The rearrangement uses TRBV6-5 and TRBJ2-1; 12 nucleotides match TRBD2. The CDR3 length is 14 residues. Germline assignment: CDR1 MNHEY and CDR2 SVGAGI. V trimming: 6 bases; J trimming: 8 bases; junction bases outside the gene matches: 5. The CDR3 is CASSRTSGIYEQFF. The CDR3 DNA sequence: TGTGCCAGCAGCCGGACTAGCGGGATCTATGAGCAGTTCTTC.

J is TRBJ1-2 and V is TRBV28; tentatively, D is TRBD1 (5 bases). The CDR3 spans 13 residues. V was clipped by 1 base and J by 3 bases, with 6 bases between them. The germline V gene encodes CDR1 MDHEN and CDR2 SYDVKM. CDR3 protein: CASSLLGDYGYTF. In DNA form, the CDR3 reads TGTGCCAGCAGTTTATTAGGGGACTATGGCTACACCTTC.

CDR3 bases: TGTGCCAGCAGTATAGCGGGAGCCTACGAGCAGTACTTC. Its translation is CASSIAGAYEQYF. The chain links TRBV4-2 to TRBJ2-7; TRBD2 agrees at 9 bases. This CDR3 region has 13 residues. The V and J ends lost 6 bases and 2 bases, in that order; junction bases with no gene match: 2. CDR1 and CDR2 from the germline V gene are LGHNA and YNFKEQ.

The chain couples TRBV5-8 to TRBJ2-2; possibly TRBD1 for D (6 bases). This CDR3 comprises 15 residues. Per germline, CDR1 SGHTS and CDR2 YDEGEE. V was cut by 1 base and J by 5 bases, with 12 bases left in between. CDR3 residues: CASSLLGARTGELFF. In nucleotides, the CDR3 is TGTGCCAGCAGCTTGCTGGGGGCTCGGACCGGGGAGCTGTTTTTT.

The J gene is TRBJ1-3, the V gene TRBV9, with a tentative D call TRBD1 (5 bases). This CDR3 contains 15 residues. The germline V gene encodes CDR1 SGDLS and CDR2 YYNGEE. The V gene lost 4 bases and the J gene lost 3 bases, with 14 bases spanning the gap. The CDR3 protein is CASSSGTVLGNTIYF. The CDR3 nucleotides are TGTGCCAGCAGCTCAGGGACGGTCCTTGGAAACACCATATATTTT. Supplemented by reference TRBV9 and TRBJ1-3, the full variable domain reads DSGVTQTPKHLITATGQRVTLRCSPRSGDLSVYWYQQSLDQGLQFLIQYYNGEERAKGNILERFSAQQFPDLHSELNLSSLELGDSALYFCASSSGTVLGNTIYFGEGSWLTVV.

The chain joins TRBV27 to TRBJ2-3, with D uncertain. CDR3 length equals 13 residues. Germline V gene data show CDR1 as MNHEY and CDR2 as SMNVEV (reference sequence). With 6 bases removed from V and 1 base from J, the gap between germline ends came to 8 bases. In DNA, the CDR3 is TGTGCCAGCAGAATGTCCGGCACAGATACGCAGTATTTT. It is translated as CASRMSGTDTQYF.

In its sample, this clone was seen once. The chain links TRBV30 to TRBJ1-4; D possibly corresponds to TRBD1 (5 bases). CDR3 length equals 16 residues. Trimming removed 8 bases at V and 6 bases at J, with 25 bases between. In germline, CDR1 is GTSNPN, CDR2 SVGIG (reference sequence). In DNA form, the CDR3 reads TGTGCCCAAAAACCGGGACGGAAATTCGGGGATGAAAAACTGTTTTTT. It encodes CAQKPGRKFGDEKLFF. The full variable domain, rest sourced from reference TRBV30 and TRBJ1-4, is SQTIHQWPATLVQPVGSPLSLECTVEGTSNPNLYWYRQAAGRGLQLLFYSVGIGQISSEVPQNLSASRPQDRQFILSSKKLLLSDSGFYLCAQKPGRKFGDEKLFFGSGTQLSVL.

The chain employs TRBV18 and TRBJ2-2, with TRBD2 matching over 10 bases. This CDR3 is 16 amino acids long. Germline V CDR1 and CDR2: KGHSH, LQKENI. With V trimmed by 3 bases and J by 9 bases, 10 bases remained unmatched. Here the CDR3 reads CASSPSSGRAFWELFF. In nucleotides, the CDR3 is TGTGCCAGCTCACCCTCAAGCGGGAGGGCCTTTTGGGAGCTGTTTTTT.

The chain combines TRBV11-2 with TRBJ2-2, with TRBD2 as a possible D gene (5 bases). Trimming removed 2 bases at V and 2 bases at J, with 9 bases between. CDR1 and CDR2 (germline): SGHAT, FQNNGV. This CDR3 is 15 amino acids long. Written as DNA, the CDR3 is TGTGCCAGCAGCTTACCCGCGGGTAACACCGGGGAGCTGTTTTTT. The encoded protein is CASSLPAGNTGELFF. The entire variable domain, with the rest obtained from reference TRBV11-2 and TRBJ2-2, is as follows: EAGVAQSPRYKIIEKRQSVAFWCNPISGHATLYWYQQILGQGPKLLIQFQNNGVVDDSQLPKDRFSAERLKGVDSTLKIQPAKLEDSAVYLCASSLPAGNTGELFFGEGSRLTVL.

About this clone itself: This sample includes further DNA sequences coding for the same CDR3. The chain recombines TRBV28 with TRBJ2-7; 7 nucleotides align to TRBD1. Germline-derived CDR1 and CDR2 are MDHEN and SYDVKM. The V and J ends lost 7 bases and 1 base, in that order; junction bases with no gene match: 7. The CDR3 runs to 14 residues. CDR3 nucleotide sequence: TGTGCCAGCACCCCGTGGGGACAGTCCTACGAGCAGTACTTC. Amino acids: CASTPWGQSYEQYF.

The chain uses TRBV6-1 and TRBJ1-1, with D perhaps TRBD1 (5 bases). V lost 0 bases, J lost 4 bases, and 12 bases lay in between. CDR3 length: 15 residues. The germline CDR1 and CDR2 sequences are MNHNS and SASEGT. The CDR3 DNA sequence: TGTGCCAGCAGTGAAGCGCAGGGTTTTCGCACTGAAGCTTTCTTT. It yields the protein CASSEAQGFRTEAFF.

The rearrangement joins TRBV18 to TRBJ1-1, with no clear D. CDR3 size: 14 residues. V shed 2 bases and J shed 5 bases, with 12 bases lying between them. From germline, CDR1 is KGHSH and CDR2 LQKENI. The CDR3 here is CASSPNGRGTEAFF. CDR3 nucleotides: TGTGCCAGCTCACCAAATGGACGGGGAACTGAAGCTTTCTTT. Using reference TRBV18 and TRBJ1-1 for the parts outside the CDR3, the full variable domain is NAGVMQNPRHLVRRRGQEARLRCSPMKGHSHVYWYRQLPEEGLKFMVYLQKENIIDESGMPKERFSAEFPKEGPSILRIQQVVRGDSAAYFCASSPNGRGTEAFFGQGTRLTVV.

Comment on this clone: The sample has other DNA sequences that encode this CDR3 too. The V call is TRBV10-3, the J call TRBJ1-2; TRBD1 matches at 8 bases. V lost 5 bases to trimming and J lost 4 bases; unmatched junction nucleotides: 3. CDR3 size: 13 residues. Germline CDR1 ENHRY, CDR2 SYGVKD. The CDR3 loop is CAISPDRGYGYTF. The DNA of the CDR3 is TGTGCCATCAGTCCAGACAGGGGCTATGGCTACACCTTC.

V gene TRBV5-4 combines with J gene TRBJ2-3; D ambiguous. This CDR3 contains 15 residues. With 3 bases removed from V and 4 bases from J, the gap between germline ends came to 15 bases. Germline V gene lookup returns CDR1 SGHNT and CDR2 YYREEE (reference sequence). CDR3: CASSSTVFGADTQYF. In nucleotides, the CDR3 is TGTGCCAGCAGCTCTACAGTTTTTGGGGCAGATACGCAGTATTTT.

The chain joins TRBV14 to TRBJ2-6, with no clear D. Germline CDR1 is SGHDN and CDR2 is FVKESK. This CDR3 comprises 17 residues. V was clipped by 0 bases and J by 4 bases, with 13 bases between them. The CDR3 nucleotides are TGTGCCAGCAGCCAAGAGTGGCGGCCGGTCGGGGCCAACGTCCTGACTTTC. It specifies CASSQEWRPVGANVLTF.

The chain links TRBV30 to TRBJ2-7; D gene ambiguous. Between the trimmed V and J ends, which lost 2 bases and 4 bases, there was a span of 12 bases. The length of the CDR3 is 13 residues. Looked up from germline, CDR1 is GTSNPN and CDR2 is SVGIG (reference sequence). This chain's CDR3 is CAWSSLLGYEQYF. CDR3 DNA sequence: TGTGCCTGGAGTTCCCTTTTGGGGTACGAGCAGTACTTC.

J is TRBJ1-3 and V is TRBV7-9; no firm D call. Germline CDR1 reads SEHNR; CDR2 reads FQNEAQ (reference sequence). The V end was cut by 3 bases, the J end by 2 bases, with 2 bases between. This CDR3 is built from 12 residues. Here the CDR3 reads CASSFTGNTIYF. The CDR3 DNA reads TGTGCCAGCAGCTTCACTGGAAACACCATATATTTT. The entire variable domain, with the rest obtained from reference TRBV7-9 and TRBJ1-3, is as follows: DTGVSQNPRHKITKRGQNVTFRCDPISEHNRLYWYRQTLGQGPEFLTYFQNEAQLEKSRLLSDRFSAERPKGSFSTLEIQRTEQGDSAMYLCASSFTGNTIYFGEGSWLTVV.

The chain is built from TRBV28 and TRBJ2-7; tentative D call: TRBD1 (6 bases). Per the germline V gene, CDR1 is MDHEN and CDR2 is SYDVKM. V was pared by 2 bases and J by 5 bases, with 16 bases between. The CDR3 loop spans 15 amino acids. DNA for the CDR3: TGTGCCAGCAGTTTAACAGGGAAGCTCTGGCACGAGCAGTACTTC. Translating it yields CASSLTGKLWHEQYF.

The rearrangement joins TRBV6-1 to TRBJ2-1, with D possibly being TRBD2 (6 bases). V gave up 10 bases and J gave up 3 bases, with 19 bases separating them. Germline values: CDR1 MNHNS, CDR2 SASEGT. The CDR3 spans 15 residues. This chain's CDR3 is CATPIQRGGYNEQFF. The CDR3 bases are TGTGCCACCCCAATCCAACGGGGAGGCTACAATGAGCAGTTCTTC.

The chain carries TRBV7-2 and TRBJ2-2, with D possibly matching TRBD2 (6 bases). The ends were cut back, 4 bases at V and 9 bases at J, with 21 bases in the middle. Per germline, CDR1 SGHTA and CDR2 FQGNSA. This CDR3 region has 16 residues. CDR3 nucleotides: TGTGCCAGCAGCTCCGAATCGGCGGGATGGCGCTGGGAGCTGTTTTTT. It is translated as CASSSESAGWRWELFF.

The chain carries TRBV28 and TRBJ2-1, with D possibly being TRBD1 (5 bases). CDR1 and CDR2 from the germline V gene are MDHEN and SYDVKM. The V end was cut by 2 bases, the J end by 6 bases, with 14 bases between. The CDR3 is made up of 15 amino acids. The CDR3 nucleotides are TGTGCCAGCAGTTTAGTATGGACACGGAGCAATGAGCAGTTCTTC. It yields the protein CASSLVWTRSNEQFF.

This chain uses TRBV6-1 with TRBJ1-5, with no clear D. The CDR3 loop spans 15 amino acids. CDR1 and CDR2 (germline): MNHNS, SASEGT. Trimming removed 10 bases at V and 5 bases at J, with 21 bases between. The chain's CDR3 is CATPGEGRFDQPQHF. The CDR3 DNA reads TGTGCCACCCCTGGGGAGGGTCGATTTGATCAGCCCCAGCATTTT.

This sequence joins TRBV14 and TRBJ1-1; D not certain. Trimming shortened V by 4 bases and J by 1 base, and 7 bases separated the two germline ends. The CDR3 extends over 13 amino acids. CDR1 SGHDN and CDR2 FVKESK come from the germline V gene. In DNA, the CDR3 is TGTGCCAGCAGCCTCCGGGCGAACACTGAAGCTTTCTTT. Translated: CASSLRANTEAFF.

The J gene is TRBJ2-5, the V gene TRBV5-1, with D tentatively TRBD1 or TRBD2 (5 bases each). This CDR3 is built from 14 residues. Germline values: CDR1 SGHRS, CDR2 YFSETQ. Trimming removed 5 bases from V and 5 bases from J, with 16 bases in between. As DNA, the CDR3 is TGCGCCAGCAGGGGTGTCGTCGGGGCGGAGACCCAGTACTTC. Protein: CASRGVVGAETQYF.

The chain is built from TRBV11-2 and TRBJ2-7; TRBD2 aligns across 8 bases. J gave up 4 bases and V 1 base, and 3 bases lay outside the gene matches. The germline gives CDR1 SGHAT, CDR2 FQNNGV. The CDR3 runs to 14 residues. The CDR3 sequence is CASSLGLASYEQYF. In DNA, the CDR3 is TGTGCCAGCAGCTTAGGACTAGCGAGTTACGAGCAGTACTTC.

The CDR3 region has the DNA TGTGCCAGCAGCTTAATCGCCGGTTACAATCAGCCCCAGCATTTT. This gives the protein CASSLIAGYNQPQHF. The chain uses TRBV7-2 and TRBJ1-5; D remains ambiguous. This CDR3 is 15 amino acids long. Germline V gene lookup returns CDR1 SGHTA and CDR2 FQGNSA. Trimming shortened V by 2 bases and J by 3 bases, and 11 bases separated the two germline ends.

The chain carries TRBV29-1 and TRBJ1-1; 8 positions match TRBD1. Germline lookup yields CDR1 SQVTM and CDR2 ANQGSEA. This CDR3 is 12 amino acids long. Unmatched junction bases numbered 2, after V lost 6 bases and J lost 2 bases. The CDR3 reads CSVGQANTEAFF. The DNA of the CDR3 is TGCAGCGTGGGACAGGCTAACACTGAAGCTTTCTTT.

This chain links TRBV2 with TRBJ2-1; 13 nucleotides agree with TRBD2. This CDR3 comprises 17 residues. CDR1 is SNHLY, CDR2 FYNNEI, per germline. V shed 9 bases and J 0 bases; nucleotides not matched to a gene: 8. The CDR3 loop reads CARPGLAGKSSYNEQFF. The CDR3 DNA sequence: TGTGCCAGACCGGGACTAGCGGGGAAAAGCTCCTACAATGAGCAGTTCTTC.

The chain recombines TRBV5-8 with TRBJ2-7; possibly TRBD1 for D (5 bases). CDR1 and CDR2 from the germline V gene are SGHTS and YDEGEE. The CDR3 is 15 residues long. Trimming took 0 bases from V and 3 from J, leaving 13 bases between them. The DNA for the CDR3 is TGTGCCAGCAGCTTGGGACAGCTATCTCTCTACGAGCAGTACTTC. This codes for CASSLGQLSLYEQYF. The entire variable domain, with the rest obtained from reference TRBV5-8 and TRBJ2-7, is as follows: EAGVTQSPTHLIKTRGQQATLRCSPISGHTSVYWYQQALGLGLQFLLWYDEGEERNRGNFPPRFSGRQFPNYSSELNVNALELEDSALYLCASSLGQLSLYEQYFGPGTRLTVT.

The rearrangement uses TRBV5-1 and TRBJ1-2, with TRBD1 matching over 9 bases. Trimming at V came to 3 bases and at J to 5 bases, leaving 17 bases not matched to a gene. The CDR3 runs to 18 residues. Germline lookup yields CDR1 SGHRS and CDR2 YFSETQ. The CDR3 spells CASSYPGQGSSTGYGYTF. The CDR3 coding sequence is TGCGCCAGCAGCTACCCCGGACAGGGGAGCTCAACTGGGTATGGCTACACCTTC.

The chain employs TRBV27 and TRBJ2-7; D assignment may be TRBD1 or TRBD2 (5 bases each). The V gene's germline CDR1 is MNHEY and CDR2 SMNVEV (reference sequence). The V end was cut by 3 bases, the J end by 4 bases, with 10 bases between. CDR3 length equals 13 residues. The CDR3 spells CASSLAGRYEQYF. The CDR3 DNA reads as TGTGCCAGCAGTTTGGCAGGGAGATACGAGCAGTACTTC.